This TCR beta chain was observed in a study of blood T cell repertoires in COVID-19 (dated by TCRdb to 2020 to 2021). For the study in its entirety: The collaborator samples originated in the United States, Italy and Spain and spanned the acute and convalescent phases of COVID-19. The prospective study material was composed of cDNA or gDNA derived from T cells, B-cell-depleted T cells, or PBMCs. Subjects who had been exposed to COVID-19, were actively infected with it, or had recovered from it provided the deeply sampled blood TCRbeta repertoires that made up the dataset. The repertoires were released in a freely available public database meant as a resource for research on the immune response to SARS-CoV-2. The samples were drawn from the first 160 participants of the ongoing ImmuneRACE study and from 950 to 1,500 subjects provided by 6 global collaborators. Nearly every sample came with metadata listing a de-identified subject ID, COVID-19 status, age in years and sex. Where available, HLA class I and class II types were taken from metadata supplied by the sample provider and were not determined by assay-based typing.

TCRbeta CDR3 regions were amplified from genomic DNA by means of the immunoSEQ Assay, a bias-controlled multiplex PCR. As for how the authors treated the data: Nucleated cell counts per sample were estimated from amplification of reference gene primers within the assay. Sequence reads were collapsed and filtered to measure the absolute abundance of every unique TCRbeta CDR3 rearrangement. For each sample, productive Simpson clonality was calculated as the square root of Simpson's diversity index across productive rearrangements. Imported from immuneACCESS, the table was reduced by TCRdb to in-frame sequences with V and J called. These copies leave out some clones; in studies compared against another copy, an unresolved V gene accounts for under half, and the cause of the remainder is not known. For V, J and clone size, that table is used; D and trimming come from the DNA. Across this sample there are 400,000 to 450,000 clones, with about 90% seen only once. The ten top clones hold about 0.91% of the sample.

For CDR1 and CDR2, the germline V gene lists MRHNA and SNTAGT. Cut back by 6 bases and 5 bases, the V and J ends lie 17 bases apart. The CDR3 holds 15 amino acids from the cysteine to the phenylalanine. Only the CDR3 portion is preserved as DNA: 45 bases, with reading frame beginning at the first base. In Seattle, one collaborating source enrolled patients while the infection was active and tracked those patients longitudinally over the course of disease. Whole blood was collected in K2EDTA tubes by collaborating institutions according to the institutions' own protocols. For TCRbeta analysis, collaborators shipped samples in one of three forms: frozen whole blood, isolated PBMCs, or DNA extracted from either of those sample types. Study-wide conclusions, independent of this receptor: The amount of clinical and demographic metadata varied by source and participant and was provided uncurated.

For this clone: Its antigen specificity is not known. No base quality values were provided; no much bigger clone lies one nucleotide off.

The rearranged chain carries TRBV6-4 and TRBJ2-1; TRBD1 is possibly the D segment (6 matching bases). The TCR originated in a man between 18 and 29 years old with COVID-19, enrolled during active disease. The material sequenced was peripheral blood. The CDR3 region has the sequence CASSSDRGINNEQFF. The nucleotide sequence is TGTGCCAGCAGCAGCGATAGGGGGATTAACAATGAGCAGTTCTTC.